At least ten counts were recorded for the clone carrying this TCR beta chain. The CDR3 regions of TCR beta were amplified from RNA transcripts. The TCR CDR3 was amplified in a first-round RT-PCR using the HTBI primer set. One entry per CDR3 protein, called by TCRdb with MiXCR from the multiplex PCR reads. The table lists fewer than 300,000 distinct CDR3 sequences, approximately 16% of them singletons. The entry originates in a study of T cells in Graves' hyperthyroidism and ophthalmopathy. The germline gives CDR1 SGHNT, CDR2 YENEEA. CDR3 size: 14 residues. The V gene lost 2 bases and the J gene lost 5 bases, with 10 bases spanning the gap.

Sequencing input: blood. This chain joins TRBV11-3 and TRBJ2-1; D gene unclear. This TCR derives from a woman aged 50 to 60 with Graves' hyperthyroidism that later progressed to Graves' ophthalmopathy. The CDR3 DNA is TGTGCCAGCAGCTTAACCGGTCGGGACAATGAGCAGTTCTTC. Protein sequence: CASSLTGRDNEQFF.